Presented here are 7 T cell receptor beta chains from one specimen sequenced in a study of shared clonotypes between healthy human individuals. Using immunoSEQ multiplex PCR, the repertoire was profiled, and TCRdb retains in-frame clones only, with some absent. The data contain roughly 660,000 clones, about 92% of them singletons. Sequences were obtained from memory CD8+ T cells from PBMCs. Described subset: CD45RO+ cells pooled with CCR7-negative TemRA cells. These receptors were collected from a man between 18 and 35 years old in good health. Some clones in this sample may be carry-over from other donors' samples.

This clone came up a few times. This chain links TRBV2 with TRBJ1-4; TRBD1 might be the D (5 bases). From germline, CDR1 is SNHLY and CDR2 FYNNEI. The CDR3 sequence is 15 residues long. Trimming took 3 bases from V and 4 from J, leaving 12 bases between them. As DNA, the CDR3 is TGTGCCAGCAGTGAGGTTCGAGGGGTTAATGAAAAACTGTTTTTT. Amino acid sequence: CASSEVRGVNEKLFF. The full variable domain, completed using reference TRBV2 and TRBJ1-4, is EPEVTQTPSHQVTQMGQEVILRCVPISNHLYFYWYRQILGQKVEFLVSFYNNEISEKSEIFDDQFSVERPDGSNFTLKIRSTKLEDSAMYFCASSEVRGVNEKLFFGSGTQLSVL.

This clone appeared a single time. The chain joins TRBV2 to TRBJ2-1; tentative D call: TRBD2 (7 bases). CDR3 size: 17 residues. V lost 8 bases, J lost 7 bases, and 27 bases lay in between. Germline loops: CDR1 SNHLY, CDR2 FYNNEI. The CDR3 region has the DNA TGTGCCAGCCACGCAGGGGATCTGCGGGAGTCTTGGAATGAGCAGTTCTTC. Encoded protein: CASHAGDLRESWNEQFF.

The CDR3 region has the DNA TGTGCCAGCAGCTACGGGACAGGCAAGGCTGGCTACACCTTC. Translation: CASSYGTGKAGYTF. The chain carries TRBV11-2 and TRBJ1-2; TRBD1 agrees at 8 bases. The CDR3 totals 14 residues. Germline lookup yields CDR1 SGHAT and CDR2 FQNNGV. Trimming removed 4 bases from V and 7 bases from J; junction bases left unmatched: 8.

Remarks on this clone: The CDR3 does not close with the conserved phenylalanine or tryptophan, likely indicating a read error. No DNA is shown, since the ends of the CDR3 on it are uncertain; the CDR3 is the one TCRdb lists. The rearrangement links TRBV20-1 to TRBJ2-7; the DNA was not compared with TRBD1, the D call given in the table. Germline assignment: CDR1 DFQATT and CDR2 SNEGSKA (reference sequence). With termini counted, the CDR3 has 8 amino acids. The CDR3 is CSARGQSG.

The sample holds a few counts of this clone. The chain links TRBV9 to TRBJ1-3; no reliable D call. The germline V gene encodes CDR1 SGDLS and CDR2 YYNGEE. This CDR3 has 16 residues. V was shortened by 3 bases and J by 4 bases, with 17 bases between the two germline ends. The CDR3 nucleotides read TGTGCCAGCAGCGACGGAACGGACGGGGAGGGAAACACCATATATTTT. Encoded protein: CASSDGTDGEGNTIYF.

The V gene is TRBV19, the J gene TRBJ1-1; D is unresolved. This CDR3 has 13 amino acids. Deletions cut 5 bases from V and 0 bases from J, with 7 bases between. Looked up from germline, CDR1 is LNHDA and CDR2 is SQIVND (reference sequence). In DNA form, the CDR3 reads TGTGCCAGTAGTGTACTCATGAACACTGAAGCTTTCTTT. It is translated as CASSVLMNTEAFF.

The chain couples TRBV29-1 to TRBJ2-2; D may be TRBD1 (5 bases). This CDR3 is 15 amino acids long. Germline assignment: CDR1 SQVTM and CDR2 ANQGSEA. The V gene lost 7 bases and the J gene lost 1 base, with 16 bases spanning the gap. CDR3 sequence: CSAESWQGNTGELFF. The CDR3 nucleotides are TGCAGCGCAGAAAGCTGGCAGGGGAACACCGGGGAGCTGTTTTTT.